This T cell receptor beta chain appears in the sequencing data of a study of control samples from healthy donors and cancer patients. In its sample, this clone was seen a few times. The CDR3 is 15 amino acids. V was shortened by 1 base and J by 3 bases, with 10 bases between the two germline ends. Looked up from germline, CDR1 is LGHNA and CDR2 is YSLEER. Some clones are missing from TCRdb's copy, which holds only in-frame ones; the method was immunoSEQ multiplex PCR. The table records about 83,000 clones, about nine tenths of them present only once. The J gene is TRBJ1-5, the V gene TRBV4-3; D perhaps matches TRBD1 (5 bases). The sample was blood. This clonotype was sampled from a man aged 45-60 years in good health. CDR3 DNA sequence: TGCGCCAGCAGCCAAGGCAGGGCCAACAATCAGCCCCAGCATTTT. Amino acid sequence: CASSQGRANNQPQHF.